These 31 T cell receptor beta chains were all obtained from the same sample, sequenced in a study of blood T cell repertoires in COVID-19. This table comes from immunoSEQ multiplex PCR, and its TCRdb copy is limited to in-frame clones, with some not included. The data show more than 200,000 clones, around 90% seen once. The sample comprised peripheral blood. The receptors originated from a human donor in a cohort sampled during active COVID-19.

This sequence joins TRBV2 and TRBJ1-1; the match to TRBD1 covers 7 bases. V shed 7 bases, J shed 2 bases, and the junction held 7 bases outside the gene matches. The CDR3 totals 14 residues. Germline assignment: CDR1 SNHLY and CDR2 FYNNEI. CDR3 sequence reads: CASTPGQSNTEAFF. The CDR3, as DNA: TGTGCCAGCACGCCGGGACAGAGTAACACTGAAGCTTTCTTT. Full variable domain (missing parts from reference TRBV2 and TRBJ1-1): EPEVTQTPSHQVTQMGQEVILRCVPISNHLYFYWYRQILGQKVEFLVSFYNNEISEKSEIFDDQFSVERPDGSNFTLKIRSTKLEDSAMYFCASTPGQSNTEAFFGQGTRLTVV.

V usage is TRBV6-2 or TRBV6-3 and J usage is TRBJ1-5; 8 positions match TRBD1. Germline V gene data show CDR1 as MNHEY and CDR2 as SVGEGT. CDR3 size: 18 residues. V lost 0 bases to trimming and J lost 3 bases; unmatched junction nucleotides: 10. The CDR3 is CASSYSLGQGQFNQPQHF. The CDR3 bases are TGTGCCAGCAGTTACTCCCTAGGACAGGGCCAATTCAATCAGCCCCAGCATTTT.

The chain links TRBV19 to TRBJ2-7, with D possibly matching TRBD1 (5 bases). Trimming removed 6 bases at V and 2 bases at J, with 14 bases between. The CDR3 loop spans 14 amino acids. Germline V gives CDR1 LNHDA, CDR2 SQIVND (reference sequence). In DNA form, the CDR3 reads TGTGCCAGTAGCCAAGTAGGGGCTACCTACGAGCAGTACTTC. Amino acids: CASSQVGATYEQYF.

The chain has TRBV6-5 and TRBJ1-1, with D maybe TRBD1 (5 bases). Germline CDR1 MNHEY, CDR2 SVGAGI. This CDR3 comprises 15 residues. Deletions cut 8 bases from V and 8 bases from J, with 24 bases between. Written as DNA, the CDR3 is TGTGCCAGCGAGACTGGGGCGTCCACTGGTTCGGAAGCTTTCTTT. Amino acids: CASETGASTGSEAFF.

V and J are TRBV10-3 and TRBJ2-1, with D perhaps TRBD2 (5 bases). The CDR3 sequence is 13 residues long. CDR1 ENHRY and CDR2 SYGVKD come from the germline V gene. V was shortened by 10 bases and J by 0 bases, with 10 bases between the two germline ends. This CDR3 reads CATRRVSYNEQFF. CDR3 coding DNA: TGTGCCACCAGGCGGGTCTCCTACAATGAGCAGTTCTTC.

This clone has only one observation. The J gene is TRBJ2-7, the V gene TRBV5-4; 8 bases agree with TRBD2. V lost 2 bases and J lost 3; bases outside the gene matches: 10. CDR3 length equals 16 residues. Germline V gene data show CDR1 as SGHNT and CDR2 as YYREEE (reference sequence). The CDR3: CASSLAGAGANYEQYF. The DNA of the CDR3 is TGTGCCAGCAGCTTAGCGGGAGCGGGAGCTAACTACGAGCAGTACTTC.

This chain joins TRBV9 and TRBJ1-1; TRBD1 matches at 10 bases. Germline V CDR1 and CDR2: SGDLS, YYNGEE. The CDR3 has 16 residues. Unmatched junction bases numbered 2, after V lost 0 bases and J lost 0 bases. This chain's CDR3 is CASSVVGQGMNTEAFF. The CDR3 DNA sequence: TGTGCCAGCAGCGTAGTGGGACAGGGGATGAACACTGAAGCTTTCTTT.

This clone is a singleton in its sample. This chain uses TRBV30 with TRBJ1-1; D is undetermined. Germline V gene sequence: CDR1 GTSNPN, CDR2 SVGIG (reference sequence). Trimming took off 0 bases at V and 7 bases at J, with 9 bases between the two ends. This CDR3 contains 12 residues. CDR3 nucleotides: TGTGCCTGGAGTGTACCGGACTATGAAGCTTTCTTT. It yields the protein CAWSVPDYEAFF.

This chain connects TRBV14 to TRBJ1-1; no firm D call. V was clipped by 2 bases and J by 2 bases, with 9 bases between them. Germline CDR1 is SGHDN and CDR2 is FVKESK. The CDR3 is 14 amino acids. DNA of the CDR3: TGTGCCAGCAGCCAATTTGATACTAACACTGAAGCTTTCTTT. This codes for CASSQFDTNTEAFF. The variable domain in full, with the rest retrieved from reference TRBV14 and TRBJ1-1, is EAGVTQFPSHSVIEKGQTVTLRCDPISGHDNLYWYRRVMGKEIKFLLHFVKESKQDESGMPNNRFLAERTGGTYSTLKVQPAELEDSGVYFCASSQFDTNTEAFFGQGTRLTVV.

There are a few counts of this clone. The chain combines TRBV5-1 with TRBJ1-1; possible D gene TRBD1, 6 bases. The CDR3 spans 11 residues. Germline CDR1 SGHRS, CDR2 YFSETQ. Trimming removed 8 bases from V and 3 bases from J, with 8 bases in between. DNA of the CDR3: TGCGCCAGTCGGACAGACACTGAAGCTTTCTTT. This encodes CASRTDTEAFF.

This clone has just one count. The chain recombines TRBV7-8 with TRBJ2-5; TRBD2 aligns across 12 bases. The CDR3 has 16 residues. V lost 3 bases to trimming and J lost 7 bases; unmatched junction nucleotides: 9. Per germline, CDR1 SGHVS and CDR2 FQNEAQ. This CDR3 reads CASSFRLAGVSVTQYF. CDR3 DNA sequence: TGTGCCAGCAGCTTTCGACTAGCGGGGGTATCAGTGACCCAGTACTTC.

This sequence joins TRBV4-1 and TRBJ2-7; TRBD2 might be the D (5 bases). V was pared by 5 bases and J by 4 bases, with 15 bases between. The CDR3 length is 14 residues. Germline V gene data show CDR1 as MGHRA and CDR2 as YSYEKL. DNA for the CDR3: TGCGCCAGCAGCGAACAGCCCGGCGGGTACGAGCAGTACTTC. Protein sequence: CASSEQPGGYEQYF.

This clone was detected a few times. This specimen includes other DNA sequences encoding the same CDR3. V gene TRBV11-2 combines with J gene TRBJ1-1, with a possible D match to TRBD1 (6 bases). V was pared by 0 bases and J by 4 bases, with 6 bases between. Germline V lookup: CDR1 SGHAT, CDR2 FQNNGV. CDR3 length: 13 residues. CDR3 residues: CASSLEGGTEAFF. CDR3 DNA sequence: TGTGCCAGCAGCTTAGAAGGGGGCACTGAAGCTTTCTTT.

V gene TRBV27 combines with J gene TRBJ1-1; possibly TRBD1 for D (5 bases). The V end was cut by 5 bases, the J end by 1 base, with 11 bases between. In germline, CDR1 is MNHEY, CDR2 SMNVEV (reference sequence). The CDR3 length is 14 residues. CDR3 sequence: CASSPQGRNTEAFF. The CDR3 nucleotides read TGTGCCAGCAGTCCGCAGGGTAGGAACACTGAAGCTTTCTTT.

This clone appeared a single time. The chain links TRBV19 to TRBJ1-1; D gene uncertain. CDR3 length: 16 amino acids. Germline assignment: CDR1 LNHDA and CDR2 SQIVND (reference sequence). Trimming took 3 bases from V and 1 from J, leaving 15 bases between them. CDR3 residues: CASSIRSLRGNTEAFF. In nucleotides, the CDR3 is TGTGCCAGTAGTATTAGGTCCCTTCGGGGGAACACTGAAGCTTTCTTT.

This rearrangement joins TRBV3-1 (or the pseudogene TRBV3-2) to TRBJ1-2; 8 bases are shared with TRBD1. J was trimmed by 7 bases and V by 0 bases; bases with no gene match: 7. CDR1 is LGHDT and CDR2 is YNNKEL in the germline V gene (reference sequence). The CDR3 loop spans 15 amino acids. The DNA of the CDR3 is TGTGCCAGCAGCCAAGAGGCGCAGGGGGCGGGTGGCTACACCTTC. It yields the protein CASSQEAQGAGGYTF.

CDR3 DNA sequence: TGTGCCAGTAGTGCGCAGGTTGGCACTGAAGCTTTCTTT. Translation gives CASSAQVGTEAFF. The rearrangement uses TRBV19 and TRBJ1-1; no clear D gene. The CDR3 sequence is 13 residues long. In germline, CDR1 is LNHDA, CDR2 SQIVND (reference sequence). Trimming removed 5 bases at V and 4 bases at J, with 11 bases between. Complete variable domain (other parts from reference TRBV19 and TRBJ1-1): DGGITQSPKYLFRKEGQNVTLSCEQNLNHDAMYWYRQDPGQGLRLIYYSQIVNDFQKGDIAEGYSVSREKKESFPLTVTSAQKNPTAFYLCASSAQVGTEAFFGQGTRLTVV.

This chain joins TRBV18 and TRBJ1-1; D call uncertain. Trimming removed 0 bases from V and 3 bases from J, with 8 bases in between. Germline V gene data show CDR1 as KGHSH and CDR2 as LQKENI. The CDR3 extends over 14 amino acids. The chain's CDR3 is CASSPPAKYTEAFF. The DNA of the CDR3 is TGTGCCAGCTCACCACCAGCGAAGTACACTGAAGCTTTCTTT.

CDR3: CASSWDRGNTEAFF. CDR3 coding DNA: TGTGCCAGCAGCTGGGACAGGGGGAACACTGAAGCTTTCTTT. V usage is TRBV5-6 and J usage is TRBJ1-1, with 10 nucleotides matching TRBD1. The length of the CDR3 is 14 residues. V shed 3 bases, J shed 1 base, and the junction held 0 bases outside the gene matches. Germline-derived CDR1 and CDR2 are SGHDT and YYEEEE.

This clone was seen only once. The chain couples TRBV28 to TRBJ2-7; 8 positions match TRBD1. V lost 5 bases, J lost 0 bases, and 9 bases stayed unmatched. The CDR3 is made up of 16 amino acids. Germline V gene data show CDR1 as MDHEN and CDR2 as SYDVKM. The CDR3 DNA is TGTGCCAGCAGTCGTCTGGACAGGGCTAGCTCCTACGAGCAGTACTTC. It yields the protein CASSRLDRASSYEQYF.

The chain is built from TRBV20-1 and TRBJ2-7, with TRBD2 matching 14 bases. V shed 5 bases, J shed 6 bases, and the junction held 9 bases outside the gene matches. CDR3 size: 15 residues. The germline CDR1 and CDR2 sequences are DFQATT and SNEGSKA (reference sequence). The CDR3: CSARGLAGGVFEQYF. The CDR3 DNA is TGCAGTGCTCGTGGACTAGCGGGGGGTGTTTTCGAGCAGTACTTC.

V usage is TRBV7-9 and J usage is TRBJ1-2; no definite D call. V lost 2 bases and J lost 1, with 8 bases in between. The germline V gene encodes CDR1 SEHNR and CDR2 FQNEAQ (reference sequence). The CDR3 is 14 amino acids. DNA for the CDR3: TGTGCCAGCAGCTTATTACGGGATAACTATGGCTACACCTTC. This codes for CASSLLRDNYGYTF.

The chain couples TRBV9 to TRBJ1-1; 8 nucleotides line up with TRBD1. The CDR3 has 14 residues. From germline, CDR1 is SGDLS and CDR2 YYNGEE. J lost 7 bases, V lost 0 bases, and 5 bases had no gene match. The DNA of the CDR3 is TGTGCCAGCAGCGTAGCTACAGGGACAGGTGAAGCTTTCTTT. It yields the protein CASSVATGTGEAFF.

The chain carries TRBV7-8 and TRBJ1-2, with D unclear. V lost 5 bases to trimming and J lost 0 bases, with 13 bases between them. Germline-derived CDR1 and CDR2 are SGHVS and FQNEAQ. The CDR3 contains 15 residues. Here the CDR3 DNA reads TGTGCCAGCAGCCCGTACGGTAGAGCTAACTATGGCTACACCTTC. As protein: CASSPYGRANYGYTF.

CDR3 sequence: CASSLQGTGTSYEQYF. The CDR3, as DNA: TGTGCCAGCAGCCTTCAAGGGACAGGGACCTCCTACGAGCAGTACTTC. V is TRBV5-4 and J is TRBJ2-7, with TRBD1 identical over 9 bases. This CDR3 has 16 amino acids. V lost 4 bases to trimming and J lost 0 bases; unmatched junction nucleotides: 8. CDR1 and CDR2 (germline): SGHNT, YYREEE (reference sequence).

The chain has TRBV6-6 and TRBJ1-2; 7 nucleotides agree with TRBD1. The CDR3 contains 14 residues. CDR1 and CDR2 from the germline V gene are MNHNY and SVGAGI (reference sequence). V lost 7 bases and J lost 3; bases outside the gene matches: 8. The CDR3 is CASNNQGGYYGYTF. As DNA, the CDR3 is TGTGCCAGCAACAACCAGGGGGGCTACTATGGCTACACCTTC.

This clone was found a few times. This chain uses TRBV7-2 with TRBJ1-3, with TRBD1 as a possible D gene (5 bases). The ends were cut back, 4 bases at V and 3 bases at J, with 10 bases in the middle. The CDR3 is made up of 14 amino acids. The germline gives CDR1 SGHTA, CDR2 FQGNSA. Here the CDR3 reads CASSSDSLGNTIYF. The DNA of the CDR3 is TGTGCCAGCAGCTCCGACAGTCTTGGAAACACCATATATTTT.

The rearrangement joins TRBV15 to TRBJ2-5; possibly TRBD2 for D (6 bases). Per germline, CDR1 LNHNV and CDR2 YYDKDF (reference sequence). This CDR3 is 14 amino acids long. The V and J ends lost 3 bases and 5 bases respectively, with 13 bases between them. CDR3 protein: CATSRRRESETQYF. For the CDR3, the DNA is TGTGCCACCAGCAGGAGGAGGGAATCTGAGACCCAGTACTTC.

The rearrangement joins TRBV5-1 to TRBJ1-1; D is possibly TRBD1 (6 bases). This CDR3 has 15 residues. Trimming took off 0 bases at V and 10 bases at J, with 19 bases between the two ends. Per the germline V gene, CDR1 is SGHRS and CDR2 is YFSETQ. CDR3 bases: TGCGCCAGCAGCTTGGGGTCCAACAGGGATAAAGGAGCTTTCTTT. Translating it yields CASSLGSNRDKGAFF.

This clone was seen a single time. This chain uses TRBV4-2 with TRBJ2-7; TRBD1 matches at 8 bases. CDR3 length: 14 residues. After removal of 4 bases from V and 2 bases from J, the junction contained 4 bases not matched to a gene. Per germline, CDR1 LGHNA and CDR2 YNFKEQ. For the CDR3, the DNA is TGTGCCAGCAGCCCACACAGGGGGACCTACGAGCAGTACTTC. This encodes CASSPHRGTYEQYF.

The V gene is TRBV6-2 or TRBV6-3, the J gene TRBJ2-5; perhaps TRBD2 as D (6 bases). V was clipped by 0 bases and J by 2 bases, with 25 bases between them. CDR1 is MNHEY and CDR2 is SVGEGT in the germline V gene. CDR3 length: 20 residues. CDR3 region: CASSYSSGGTVIYPQETQYF. In DNA form, the CDR3 reads TGTGCCAGCAGTTACTCGTCGGGCGGGACCGTAATATACCCACAAGAGACCCAGTACTTC.